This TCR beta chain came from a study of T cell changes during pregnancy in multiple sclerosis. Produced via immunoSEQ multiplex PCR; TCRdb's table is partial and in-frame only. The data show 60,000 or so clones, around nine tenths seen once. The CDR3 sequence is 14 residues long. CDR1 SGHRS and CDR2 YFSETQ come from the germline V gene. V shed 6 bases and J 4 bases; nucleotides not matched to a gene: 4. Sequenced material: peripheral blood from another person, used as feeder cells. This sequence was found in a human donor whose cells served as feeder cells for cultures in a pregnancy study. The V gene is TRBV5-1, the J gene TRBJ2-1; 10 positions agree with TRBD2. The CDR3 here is CASTSSGGYNEQFF. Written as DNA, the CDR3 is TGCGCCAGCACATCTAGCGGGGGATACAATGAGCAGTTCTTC.